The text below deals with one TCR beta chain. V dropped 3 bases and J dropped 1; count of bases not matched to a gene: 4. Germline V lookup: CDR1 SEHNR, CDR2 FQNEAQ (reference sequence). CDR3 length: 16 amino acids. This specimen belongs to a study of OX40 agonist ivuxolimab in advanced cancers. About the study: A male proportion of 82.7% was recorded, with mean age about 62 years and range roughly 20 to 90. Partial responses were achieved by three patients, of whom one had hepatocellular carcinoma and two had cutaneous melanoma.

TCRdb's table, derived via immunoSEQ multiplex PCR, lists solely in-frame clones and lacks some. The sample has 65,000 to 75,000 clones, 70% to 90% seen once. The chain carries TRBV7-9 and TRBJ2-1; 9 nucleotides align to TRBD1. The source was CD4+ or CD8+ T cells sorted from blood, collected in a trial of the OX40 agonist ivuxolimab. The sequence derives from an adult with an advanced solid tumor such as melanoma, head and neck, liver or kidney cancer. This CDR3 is CASSLGDRGSYNEQFF. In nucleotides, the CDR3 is TGTGCCAGCAGCTTGGGAGACAGGGGGTCCTACAATGAGCAGTTCTTC.